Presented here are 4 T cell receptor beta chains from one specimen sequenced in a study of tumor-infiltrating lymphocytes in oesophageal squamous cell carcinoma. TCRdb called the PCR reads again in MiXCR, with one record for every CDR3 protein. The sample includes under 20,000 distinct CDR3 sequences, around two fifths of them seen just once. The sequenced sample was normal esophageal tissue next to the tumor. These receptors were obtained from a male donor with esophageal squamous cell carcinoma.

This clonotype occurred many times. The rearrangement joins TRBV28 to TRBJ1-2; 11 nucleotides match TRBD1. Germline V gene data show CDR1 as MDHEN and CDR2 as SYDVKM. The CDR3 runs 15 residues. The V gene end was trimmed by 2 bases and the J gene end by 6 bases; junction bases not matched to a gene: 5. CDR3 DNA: TGTGCCAGCAGTTTAATCGGACAGGGGGCGGATGGCTACACCTTC. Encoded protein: CASSLIGQGADGYTF.

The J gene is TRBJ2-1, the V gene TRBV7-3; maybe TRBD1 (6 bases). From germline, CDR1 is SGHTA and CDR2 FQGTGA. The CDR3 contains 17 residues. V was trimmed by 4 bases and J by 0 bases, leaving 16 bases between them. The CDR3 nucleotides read TGTGCCAGCAGCTACTCCGGGACACAGAGCTCCTACAATGAGCAGTTCTTC. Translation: CASSYSGTQSSYNEQFF.

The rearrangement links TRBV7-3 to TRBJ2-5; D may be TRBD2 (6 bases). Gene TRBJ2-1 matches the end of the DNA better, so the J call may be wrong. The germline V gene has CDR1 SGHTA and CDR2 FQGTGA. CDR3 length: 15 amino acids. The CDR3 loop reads CASSLTGGEVETQFF. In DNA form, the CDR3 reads TGTGCCAGCAGCTTAACGGGCGGGGAGGTGGAGACCCAGTTCTTC.

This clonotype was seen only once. CDR3 nucleotide sequence: TGCAGTGCTCGACTAGCGGGAGAGTTCAATGAGCAGTTCTTC. Translating gives CSARLAGEFNEQFF. The chain carries TRBV20-1 and TRBJ2-4; TRBD2 matches 12 bases. Judging by the DNA end, TRBJ2-1 fits better; the J call may be wrong. Germline V lookup: CDR1 DFQATT, CDR2 SNEGSKA (reference sequence). The length of the CDR3 is 14 residues.